The rows below give T cell receptor beta chains drawn from one sample of a study of blood T cells in healthy people across ages. MiXCR, applied by TCRdb to the 5' RACE reads, yields one record per CDR3 protein. The sample gives around 800,000 distinct CDR3 sequences, approximately 24% of which show up once; 2.5% to 3.5% is in the top ten. This same sample was also taken into another study, of T cells of mothers and their children.

Source material: blood. These receptor sequences come from a boy between 5 and 17 years old in good health. CDR3s include the opening cysteine and the closing phenylalanine or tryptophan. The order of the fields is V gene, J gene, CDR3 protein.

TRBV28	TRBJ2-7	CASSFGTPSEQYF
TRBV20-1	TRBJ1-5	CSAGAPQHF
TRBV10-3	TRBJ1-1	CAISLRQGPMNTEAFF
TRBV15	TRBJ2-5	CAISSGTLQETQYF
TRBV2	TRBJ2-5	CASSEQYTYQETQYF
TRBV4-1	TRBJ2-1	CASSHGTSGGPISSYNEQFF
TRBV7-2	TRBJ2-2	CASSSDIARAGELFF
TRBV27	TRBJ2-1	CASRGTGVYYNEQFF
TRBV20-1	TRBJ1-2	CSASQGRANYGYTF
TRBV6-1	TRBJ1-2	CASSPNTPGQGHFYGYTF
TRBV12-1	TRBJ2-5	CASSSKERGDQETQYF
TRBV7-2	TRBJ2-2	CASSPPKRGTFTGELFF
TRBV7-8	TRBJ2-2	CASSLIFSVGTGELFF
TRBV12-3/TRBV12-4	TRBJ2-7	CASRRTQREGHEQYF
TRBV13	TRBJ2-7	CASSSGQGAREQYF
TRBV4-2	TRBJ2-5	CASSQDPGARGEGTQYF
TRBV13	TRBJ1-5	CASSEGAGGQPQHF
TRBV6-5	TRBJ2-7	CASSYGRTSSYEQYF
TRBV20-1	TRBJ1-2	CSARDNRADYGYTF
TRBV28	TRBJ1-1	CASTEAGGAFF
TRBV20-1	TRBJ1-5	CSARDPGQGDWRGNQPQHF
TRBV18	NA	CASSPSEGDEQFF
TRBV5-1	TRBJ1-5	CASSYASNQPQHF
TRBV11-2	TRBJ1-1	CASSLPGSGTEAFF
TRBV6-1	TRBJ2-6	CASSEKYRPNAGANVLTF
TRBV12-3/TRBV12-4	TRBJ1-4	CASSLGQGVNEKLFF
TRBV2	TRBJ2-7	CASRRQEISYEQYF
TRBV6-2/TRBV6-3	TRBJ1-2	CASSYSRQGNYGYTF